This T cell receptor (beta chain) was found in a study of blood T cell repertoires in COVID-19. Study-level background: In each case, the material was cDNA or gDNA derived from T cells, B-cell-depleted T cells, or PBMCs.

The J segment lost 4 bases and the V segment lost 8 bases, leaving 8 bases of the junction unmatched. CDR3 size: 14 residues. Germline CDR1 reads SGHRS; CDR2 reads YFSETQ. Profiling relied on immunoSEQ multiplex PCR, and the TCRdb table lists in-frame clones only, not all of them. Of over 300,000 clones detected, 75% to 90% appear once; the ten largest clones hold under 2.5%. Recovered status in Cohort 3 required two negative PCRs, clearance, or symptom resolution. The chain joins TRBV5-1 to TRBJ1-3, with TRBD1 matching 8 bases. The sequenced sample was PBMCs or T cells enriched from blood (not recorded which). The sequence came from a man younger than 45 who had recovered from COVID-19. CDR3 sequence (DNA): TGCGCCAGTAGTTCGGGACAGGAAGGAAACACCATATATTTT. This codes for CASSSGQEGNTIYF.